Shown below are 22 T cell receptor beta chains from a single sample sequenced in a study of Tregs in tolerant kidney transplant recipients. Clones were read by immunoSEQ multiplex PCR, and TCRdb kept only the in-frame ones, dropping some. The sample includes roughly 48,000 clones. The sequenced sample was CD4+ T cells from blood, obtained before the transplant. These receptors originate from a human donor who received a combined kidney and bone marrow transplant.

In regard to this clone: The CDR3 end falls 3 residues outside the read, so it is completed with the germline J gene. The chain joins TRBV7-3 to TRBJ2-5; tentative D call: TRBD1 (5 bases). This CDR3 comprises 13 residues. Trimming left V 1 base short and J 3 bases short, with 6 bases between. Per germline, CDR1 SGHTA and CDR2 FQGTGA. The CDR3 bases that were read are TGTGCCAGCAGCTTAAGACAGAAAGAGACC. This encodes CASSLRQKET. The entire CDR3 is CASSLRQKETQYF.

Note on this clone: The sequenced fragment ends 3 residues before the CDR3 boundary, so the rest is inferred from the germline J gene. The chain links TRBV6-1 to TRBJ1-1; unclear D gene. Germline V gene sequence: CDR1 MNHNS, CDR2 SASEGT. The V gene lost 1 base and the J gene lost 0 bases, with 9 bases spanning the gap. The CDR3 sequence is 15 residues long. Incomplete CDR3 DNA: TGTGCCAGCAGTGAAGGAGGTCAATTGAACACTGAA. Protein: CASSEGGQLNTE. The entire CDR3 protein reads CASSEGGQLNTEAFF.

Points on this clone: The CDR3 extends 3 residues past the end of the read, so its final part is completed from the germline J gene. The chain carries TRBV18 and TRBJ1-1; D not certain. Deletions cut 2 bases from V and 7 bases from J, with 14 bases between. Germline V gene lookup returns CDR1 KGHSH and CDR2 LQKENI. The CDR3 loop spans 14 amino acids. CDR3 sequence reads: CASSPGHDGDEAFF. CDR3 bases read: TGTGCCAGCTCACCAGGGCACGACGGGGATGAA.

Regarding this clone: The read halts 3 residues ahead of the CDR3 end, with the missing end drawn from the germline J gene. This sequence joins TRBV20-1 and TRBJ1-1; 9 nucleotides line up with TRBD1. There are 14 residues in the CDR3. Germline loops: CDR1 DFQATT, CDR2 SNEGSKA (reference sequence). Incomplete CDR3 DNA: TGCAGTGCTAAACGGGACAGGGCCCAGCGGGGA. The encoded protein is CSAKRDRAQRG. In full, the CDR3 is CSAKRDRAQRGAFF.

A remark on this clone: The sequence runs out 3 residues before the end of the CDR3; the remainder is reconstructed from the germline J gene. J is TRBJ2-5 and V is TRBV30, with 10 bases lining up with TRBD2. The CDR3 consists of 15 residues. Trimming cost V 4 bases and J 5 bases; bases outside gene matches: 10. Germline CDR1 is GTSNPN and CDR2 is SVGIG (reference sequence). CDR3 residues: CAWNRRTSGTETQYF. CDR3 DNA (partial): TGTGCCTGGAATCGGAGGACTAGCGGCACGGAGACC.

The part of the CDR3 DNA that was read is TGCAGTGCTAGACCAAATAGCGGGAGGGCC. Its translation is CSARPNSGRA. In full, the CDR3 reads CSARPNSGRAAFF. The chain joins TRBV20-1 to TRBJ1-1, with D hard to call. The CDR3 end lies 3 residues beyond the end of the read and is filled in from the germline J gene. The germline gives CDR1 DFQATT, CDR2 SNEGSKA (reference sequence). The length of the CDR3 is 13 residues.

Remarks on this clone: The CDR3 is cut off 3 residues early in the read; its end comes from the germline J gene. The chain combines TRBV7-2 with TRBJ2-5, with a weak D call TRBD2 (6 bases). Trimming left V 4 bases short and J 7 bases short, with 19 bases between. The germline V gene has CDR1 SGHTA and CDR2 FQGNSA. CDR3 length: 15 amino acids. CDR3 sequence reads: CASSSTPGGLGTQYF. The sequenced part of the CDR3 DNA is TGTGCCAGCAGCTCGACCCCCGGGGGACTCGGGACC. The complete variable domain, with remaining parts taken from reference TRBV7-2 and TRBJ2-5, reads GAGVSQSPSNKVTEKGKDVELRCDPISGHTALYWYRQSLGQGLEFLIYFQGNSAPDKSGLPSDRFSAERTGGSVSTLTIQRTQQEDSAVYLCASSSTPGGLGTQYFGPGTRLLVL.

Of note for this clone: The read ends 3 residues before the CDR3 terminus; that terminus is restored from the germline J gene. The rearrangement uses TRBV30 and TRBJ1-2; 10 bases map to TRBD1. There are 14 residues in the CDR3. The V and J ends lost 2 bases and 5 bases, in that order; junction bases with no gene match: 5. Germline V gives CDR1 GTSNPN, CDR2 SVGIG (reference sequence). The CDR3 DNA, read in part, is TGTGCCTGGAGTACAGGGACAGGGGAATATGGC. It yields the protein CAWSTGTGEYG. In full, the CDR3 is CAWSTGTGEYGYTF.

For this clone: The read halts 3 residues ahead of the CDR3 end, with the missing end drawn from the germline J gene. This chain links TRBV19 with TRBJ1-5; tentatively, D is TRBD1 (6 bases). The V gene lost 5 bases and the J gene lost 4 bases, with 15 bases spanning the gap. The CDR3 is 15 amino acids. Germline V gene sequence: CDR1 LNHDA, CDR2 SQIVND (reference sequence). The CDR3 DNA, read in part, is TGTGCCAGTAGTCACACAGGGAAGGGAAATCAGCCC. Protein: CASSHTGKGNQP. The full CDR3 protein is CASSHTGKGNQPQHF.

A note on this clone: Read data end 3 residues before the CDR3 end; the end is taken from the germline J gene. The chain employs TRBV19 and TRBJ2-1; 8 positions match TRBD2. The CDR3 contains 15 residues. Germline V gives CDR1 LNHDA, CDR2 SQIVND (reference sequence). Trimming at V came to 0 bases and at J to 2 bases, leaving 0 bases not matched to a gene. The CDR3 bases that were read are TGTGCCAGTAGTATAGATAGCGGGACCTACAATGAG. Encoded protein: CASSIDSGTYNE. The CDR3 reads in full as CASSIDSGTYNEQFF.

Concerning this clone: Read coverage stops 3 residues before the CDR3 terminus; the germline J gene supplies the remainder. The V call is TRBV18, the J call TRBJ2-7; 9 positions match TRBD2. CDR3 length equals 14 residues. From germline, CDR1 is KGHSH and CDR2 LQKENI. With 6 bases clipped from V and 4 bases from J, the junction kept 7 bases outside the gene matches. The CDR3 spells CASSAGREGYEQYF. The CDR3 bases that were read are TGTGCCAGCTCCGCGGGGCGGGAGGGGTACGAG. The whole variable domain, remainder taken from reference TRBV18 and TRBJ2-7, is NAGVMQNPRHLVRRRGQEARLRCSPMKGHSHVYWYRQLPEEGLKFMVYLQKENIIDESGMPKERFSAEFPKEGPSILRIQQVVRGDSAAYFCASSAGREGYEQYFGPGTRLTVT.

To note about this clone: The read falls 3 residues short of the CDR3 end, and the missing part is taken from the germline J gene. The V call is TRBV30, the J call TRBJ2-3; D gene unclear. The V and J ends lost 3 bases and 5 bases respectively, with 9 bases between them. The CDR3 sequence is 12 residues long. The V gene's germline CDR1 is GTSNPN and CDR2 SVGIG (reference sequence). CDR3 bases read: TGTGCCTGGAGAACGAAGGGAGATACG. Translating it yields CAWRTKGDT. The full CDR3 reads CAWRTKGDTQYF.

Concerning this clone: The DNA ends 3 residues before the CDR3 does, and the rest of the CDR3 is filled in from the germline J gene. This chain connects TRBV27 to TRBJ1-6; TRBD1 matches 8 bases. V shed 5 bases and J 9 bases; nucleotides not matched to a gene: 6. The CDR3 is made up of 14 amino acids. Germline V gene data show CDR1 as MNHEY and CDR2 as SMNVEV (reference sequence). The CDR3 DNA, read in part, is TGTGCCAGCAGTATGGGACAGGAGACTTCACCC. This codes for CASSMGQETSP. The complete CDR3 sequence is CASSMGQETSPLHF.

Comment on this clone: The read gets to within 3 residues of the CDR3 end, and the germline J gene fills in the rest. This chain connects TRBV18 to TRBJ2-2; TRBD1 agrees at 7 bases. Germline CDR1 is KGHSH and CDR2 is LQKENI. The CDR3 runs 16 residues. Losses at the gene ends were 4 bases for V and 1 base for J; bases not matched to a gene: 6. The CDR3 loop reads CASSQIGQENTGELFF. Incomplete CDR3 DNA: TGTGCCAGCTCACAGATCGGACAGGAGAACACCGGGGAG.

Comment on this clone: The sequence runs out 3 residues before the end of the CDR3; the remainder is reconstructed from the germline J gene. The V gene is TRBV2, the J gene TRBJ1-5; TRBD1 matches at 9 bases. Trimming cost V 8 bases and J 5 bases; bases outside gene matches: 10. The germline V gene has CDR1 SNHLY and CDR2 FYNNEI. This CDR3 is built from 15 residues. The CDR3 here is CASAPGTGKYQPQHF. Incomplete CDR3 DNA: TGTGCCAGCGCTCCCGGGACAGGGAAGTATCAGCCC.

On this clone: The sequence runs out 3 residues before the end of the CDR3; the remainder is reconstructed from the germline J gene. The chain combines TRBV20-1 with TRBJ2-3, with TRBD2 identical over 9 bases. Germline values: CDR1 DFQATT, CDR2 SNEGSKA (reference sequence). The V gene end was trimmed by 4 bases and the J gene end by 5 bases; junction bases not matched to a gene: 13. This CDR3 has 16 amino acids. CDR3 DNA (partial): TGCAGTGCTAACCACGGTAGCGGGAGATACGGAGATACG. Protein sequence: CSANHGSGRYGDT. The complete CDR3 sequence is CSANHGSGRYGDTQYF.

CDR3 residues: CASSLSGREYNEQFF. The covered CDR3 bases are TGCGCCAGCAGCTTGAGCGGGAGGGAATACAATGAG. This chain connects TRBV5-1 to TRBJ2-1; 10 bases are shared with TRBD2. With the read ending 3 residues before the CDR3 end, the germline J gene is used to fill in that end. The CDR3 has 15 residues. Germline values: CDR1 SGHRS, CDR2 YFSETQ. Unmatched junction bases numbered 2, after V lost 1 base and J lost 4 bases. The full variable domain, in which reference TRBV5-1 and TRBJ2-1 provide the parts outside the CDR3, is KAGVTQTPRYLIKTRGQQVTLSCSPISGHRSVSWYQQTPGQGLQFLFEYFSETQRNKGNFPGRFSGRQFSNSRSEMNVSTLELGDSALYLCASSLSGREYNEQFFGPGTRLTVL.

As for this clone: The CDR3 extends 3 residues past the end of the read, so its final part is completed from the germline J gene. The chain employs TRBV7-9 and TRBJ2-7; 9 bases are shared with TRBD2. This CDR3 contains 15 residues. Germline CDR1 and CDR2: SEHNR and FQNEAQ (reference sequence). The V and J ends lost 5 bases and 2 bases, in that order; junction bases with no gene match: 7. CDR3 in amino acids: CASSPGSGGPYEQYF. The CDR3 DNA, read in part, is TGTGCCAGCAGCCCGGGTAGCGGGGGCCCCTACGAG.

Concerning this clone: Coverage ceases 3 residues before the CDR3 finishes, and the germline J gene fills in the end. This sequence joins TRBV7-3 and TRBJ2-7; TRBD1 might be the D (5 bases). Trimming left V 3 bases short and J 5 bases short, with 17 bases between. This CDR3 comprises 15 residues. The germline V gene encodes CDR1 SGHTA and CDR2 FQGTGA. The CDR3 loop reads CASSLYVAGNNEQYF. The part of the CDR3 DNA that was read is TGTGCCAGCAGCTTGTACGTAGCAGGGAATAACGAG.

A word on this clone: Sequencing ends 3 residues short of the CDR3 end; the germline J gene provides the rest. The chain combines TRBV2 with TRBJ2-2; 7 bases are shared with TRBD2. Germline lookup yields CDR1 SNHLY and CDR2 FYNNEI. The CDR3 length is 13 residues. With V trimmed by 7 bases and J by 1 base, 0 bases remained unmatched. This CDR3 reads CASTSGNTGELFF. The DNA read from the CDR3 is TGTGCCAGCACTAGCGGGAACACCGGGGAG.

The CDR3 bases that were read are TGTGCCAGCAAAACAGAGAGGGACACTGAA. Protein product: CASKTERDTE. The entire CDR3 protein reads CASKTERDTEAFF. This sequence joins TRBV7-2 and TRBJ1-1; the D is unclear. The DNA ends 3 residues before the CDR3 does, and the rest of the CDR3 is filled in from the germline J gene. The CDR3 has 13 residues. Deletions cut 7 bases from V and 3 bases from J, with 12 bases between. Germline V gene data show CDR1 as SGHTA and CDR2 as FQGNSA.

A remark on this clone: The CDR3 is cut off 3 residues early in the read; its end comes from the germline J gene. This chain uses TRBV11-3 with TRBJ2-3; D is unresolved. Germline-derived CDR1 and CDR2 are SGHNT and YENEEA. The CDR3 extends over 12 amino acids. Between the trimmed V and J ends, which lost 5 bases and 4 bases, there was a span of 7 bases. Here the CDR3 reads CASSLRADTQYF. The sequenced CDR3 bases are TGTGCCAGCAGCCTAAGGGCAGATACG. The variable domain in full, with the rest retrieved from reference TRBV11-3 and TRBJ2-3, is EAGVVQSPRYKIIEKKQPVAFWCNPISGHNTLYWYLQNLGQGPELLIRYENEEAVDDSQLPKDRFSAERLKGVDSTLKIQPAELGDSAVYLCASSLRADTQYFGPGTRLTVL.